This record concerns one T cell receptor (beta chain) sequence. Its specificity is not known. The sample originates from a study of identical twins. General study points: Sharing of beta out-of-frame sequences by twins showed a weaker excess. Insertions ran lower in abundant cord blood beta clonotypes, though not in memory repertoires.

One entry per CDR3 protein results from TCRdb running MiXCR on the 5' RACE reads. The table has over 500,000 distinct CDR3 sequences, approximately 22% seen once; the top ten hold 0.91%. Germline V CDR1 and CDR2: MNHEY, SMNVEV (reference sequence). V dropped 2 bases and J dropped 9 bases, with 15 bases sitting between them. This CDR3 contains 14 residues. This sample was also put to use in a study of T cells expressing NK-cell markers. In that study: Whether expanded NKG2C+ T cell clones were HCMV-specific remained unclear.

What was sequenced was CD4+ T cells sorted from blood. The TCR comes from a woman aged 18-29 years in good health. V and J are TRBV27 and TRBJ2-3; D is possibly TRBD2 (6 bases). CDR3 sequence reads: CASSLGGLRGTQYF. Written as DNA, the CDR3 is TGTGCCAGCAGTTTAGGGGGACTCCGGGGCACGCAGTATTTT.